This passage covers 10 T cell receptor beta chains from one sample sequenced in a study of cytomegalovirus exposure and HLA in healthy donors. The method was immunoSEQ multiplex PCR; TCRdb's version includes in-frame clones alone and lacks a portion of them. The data hold roughly 270,000 clones, with roughly 90% observed a single time. The sequenced sample consisted of PBMCs. These receptors were taken from a woman between 18 and 29 years old in good health and CMV-seronegative.

V and J are TRBV7-8 and TRBJ1-5, with D unclear. The CDR3 is made up of 15 amino acids. Germline V gene sequence: CDR1 SGHVS, CDR2 FQNEAQ. V dropped 1 base and J dropped 3 bases, with 10 bases sitting between them. The CDR3 is CASSLEEGTNQPQHF. The DNA of the CDR3 is TGTGCCAGCAGCTTAGAGGAGGGTACCAATCAGCCCCAGCATTTT.

DNA of the CDR3: TGCGCCAGCAGCCAAGGGCCGTATTTT. Its translation: CASSQGPYF. This chain links TRBV4-3 with TRBJ2-3, with D hard to call. Germline-derived CDR1 and CDR2 are LGHNA and YSLEER. CDR3 length equals 9 residues. Trimming took off 1 base at V and 14 bases at J, with 4 bases between the two ends.

J is TRBJ2-3 and V is TRBV28, with TRBD2 as a possible D gene (6 bases). Germline V gene data show CDR1 as MDHEN and CDR2 as SYDVKM. This CDR3 has 14 amino acids. Trimming shortened V by 8 bases and J by 0 bases, and 12 bases separated the two germline ends. In DNA, the CDR3 is TGTGCCAGCTTTAGCGGAACTAGCACAGATACGCAGTATTTT. The encoded protein is CASFSGTSTDTQYF.

V and J are TRBV6-5 and TRBJ1-2; TRBD1 agrees at 8 bases. The V and J ends lost 5 bases and 5 bases, in that order; junction bases with no gene match: 7. The length of the CDR3 is 14 residues. CDR1 is MNHEY and CDR2 is SVGAGI in the germline V gene. The CDR3 here is CASSPGQARYGYTF. The CDR3 DNA sequence: TGTGCCAGCAGTCCGGGACAGGCCAGATATGGCTACACCTTC.

The chain is built from TRBV9 and TRBJ2-7, with D possibly TRBD2 on 6 matching bases. V was shortened by 3 bases and J by 5 bases, with 12 bases between the two germline ends. CDR3 length: 13 amino acids. The germline CDR1 and CDR2 sequences are SGDLS and YYNGEE. The CDR3 coding sequence is TGTGCCAGCAGCGCTGGCTCGGGGGACGAGCAGTACTTC. This codes for CASSAGSGDEQYF.

V is TRBV28 and J is TRBJ1-5; 7 bases align to TRBD1. The length of the CDR3 is 16 residues. Per the germline V gene, CDR1 is MDHEN and CDR2 is SYDVKM. Losses at the gene ends were 6 bases for V and 0 bases for J; bases not matched to a gene: 8. CDR3 DNA sequence: TGTGCCAGCAGCCTGACAGGGTTATATAGCAATCAGCCCCAGCATTTT. It yields the protein CASSLTGLYSNQPQHF.

The chain combines TRBV2 with TRBJ2-3; TRBD1 matches at 8 bases. V lost 4 bases, J lost 3 bases, and 3 bases stayed unmatched. The CDR3 totals 14 residues. The germline V gene has CDR1 SNHLY and CDR2 FYNNEI. The CDR3 protein is CASSGRTGTDTQYF. The CDR3 DNA follows: TGTGCCAGCAGTGGGAGGACAGGGACAGATACGCAGTATTTT.

In this sample, this clone turned up a few times. In DNA, the CDR3 is TGTGCCAGCAGTGCGGGAAACTATGGCTACACCTTC. Translated: CASSAGNYGYTF. The chain has TRBV2 and TRBJ1-2; no clear D gene. This CDR3 region has 12 residues. Germline CDR1 SNHLY, CDR2 FYNNEI. Trimming pared 4 bases from V and 2 bases from J, leaving 5 bases between.

This clone was picked up one time. The gene calls are TRBV28 and TRBJ2-3; TRBD2 is a possible D gene (6 bases). Per the germline V gene, CDR1 is MDHEN and CDR2 is SYDVKM. The CDR3 is made up of 15 amino acids. V lost 4 bases, J lost 6 bases, and 17 bases lay in between. The CDR3 sequence is CASSSLGGPGDTQYF. The CDR3 coding sequence is TGTGCCAGCAGTTCCCTCGGAGGGCCAGGGGATACGCAGTATTTT.

This rearrangement joins TRBV13 to TRBJ2-6; the match to TRBD2 covers 8 bases. Germline CDR1 reads PRHDT; CDR2 reads FYEKMQ (reference sequence). The ends lost 5 bases at V and 3 bases at J; junction bases unmatched: 12. CDR3 length equals 18 residues. CDR3 nucleotides: TGTGCCAGCAGCGATCCCGGGACTAGGACCTATGGGGCCAACGTCCTGACTTTC. Amino acid sequence: CASSDPGTRTYGANVLTF.